A selection of T cell receptor beta chains follows, all from one sample in a study of CD8+CD57+ T cells in acquired aplastic anemia. TCRdb reanalysed the reads using MiXCR and keeps one entry per CDR3 protein. Of 60,000 to 75,000 distinct CDR3 sequences listed, about 54% are singletons. Input material: sorted CD4+, CD8+, or CD8+CD57+ T cells (not recorded which) from PBMCs. The receptors here all came from a human donor in good health, serving as a control. Both conserved end residues are part of each CDR3. Fields, in order: D gene, J gene, clone size, V gene, CDR3 DNA, CDR3 protein. D genes are given only for firm matches. Size is stated for part of the rows, as once, few or many counts, or as a class when the clone is expanded.

d_gene: -; j_gene: TRBJ2-7; abundance: -; v_gene: TRBV3-1; CDR3nt: TGTGCCAGCAGCCAAGTAACCTACGAGCAGTACTTC; CDR3aa: CASSQVTYEQYF
d_gene: -; j_gene: TRBJ2-3; abundance: -; v_gene: TRBV19; CDR3nt: TGTGCCAGTAGTGGAACCGCAGGGAGAGATACGCAGTATTTT; CDR3aa: CASSGTAGRDTQYF
d_gene: -; j_gene: TRBJ1-2; abundance: -; v_gene: TRBV29-1; CDR3nt: TGCAGCGTCCGGGGAAACTATGGCTACACCTTC; CDR3aa: CSVRGNYGYTF
d_gene: -; j_gene: TRBJ2-7; abundance: once; v_gene: TRBV11-1; CDR3nt: TGTGCCAGCAGCTTAGCGTTCCGGGGGCGTGTGAACGAGCAGTACTTC; CDR3aa: CASSLAFRGRVNEQYF
d_gene: -; j_gene: TRBJ2-7; abundance: many; v_gene: TRBV28; CDR3nt: TGTGCCAGCAGTTTACACCAGGTAAACGAGCAGTACTTC; CDR3aa: CASSLHQVNEQYF
d_gene: TRBD2; j_gene: TRBJ2-2; abundance: medium-sized; v_gene: TRBV2; CDR3nt: TGTGCCAGCAGTGGACTAGCGGGGGCCGGGGAGCTGTTTTTT; CDR3aa: CASSGLAGAGELFF
d_gene: -; j_gene: TRBJ2-1; abundance: many; v_gene: TRBV15; CDR3nt: TGTGCCACCAGCAGAGATCCCTCCAACGAGCAGTTCTTC; CDR3aa: CATSRDPSNEQFF
d_gene: TRBD1; j_gene: TRBJ2-5; abundance: -; v_gene: TRBV19; CDR3nt: TGTGCCAGTATGTCTTTTACAGGGGCCCAAGAGACCCAGTACTTC; CDR3aa: CASMSFTGAQETQYF
d_gene: TRBD1; j_gene: TRBJ1-2; abundance: -; v_gene: TRBV9; CDR3nt: TGTGCCAGCAGCTTAACGTACACAGGGGGTCCTAACTATGGCTACACCTTC; CDR3aa: CASSLTYTGGPNYGYTF
d_gene: -; j_gene: TRBJ1-1; abundance: -; v_gene: TRBV19; CDR3nt: TGTGCCAGTAGTACCCCGACTTTAGGGAACACTGAAGCTTTCTTT; CDR3aa: CASSTPTLGNTEAFF
d_gene: TRBD1; j_gene: TRBJ1-2; abundance: -; v_gene: TRBV2; CDR3nt: TGTGCCAGCAGTGTAGGACAGGGACATTATGGCTACACCTTC; CDR3aa: CASSVGQGHYGYTF
d_gene: -; j_gene: TRBJ1-1; abundance: few; v_gene: TRBV15; CDR3nt: TGTGCCACCAGCACTGGTAGGGTGGCCTCTGAAGCTTTCTTT; CDR3aa: CATSTGRVASEAFF
d_gene: -; j_gene: TRBJ2-3; abundance: many; v_gene: TRBV20-1; CDR3nt: TGCAGTGCTAGACTCACAGGGAGCACAGATACGCAGTATTTT; CDR3aa: CSARLTGSTDTQYF
d_gene: TRBD1; j_gene: TRBJ1-1; abundance: -; v_gene: TRBV29-1; CDR3nt: TGCAGCTCTTCAGGGGGCGCGGGCACTGAAGCTTTCTTT; CDR3aa: CSSSGGAGTEAFF
d_gene: TRBD1; j_gene: TRBJ1-1; abundance: -; v_gene: TRBV24-1; CDR3nt: TGTGCCACCAGTGGCGGGGACAGGAACACTGAAGCTTTCTTT; CDR3aa: CATSGGDRNTEAFF
d_gene: TRBD2; j_gene: TRBJ2-3; abundance: many; v_gene: TRBV9; CDR3nt: TGTGCCAGCAGCGCCGGACTAGCGGGAGTCTTAGATACGCAGTATTTT; CDR3aa: CASSAGLAGVLDTQYF
d_gene: TRBD1; j_gene: TRBJ2-3; abundance: -; v_gene: TRBV15; CDR3nt: TGTGCCACTTCGACAGGGTACACAGATACGCAGTATTTT; CDR3aa: CATSTGYTDTQYF
d_gene: TRBD1; j_gene: TRBJ2-7; abundance: once; v_gene: TRBV15; CDR3nt: TGTGCCACCAGCAGAGGGACAGGGGGCGATTACGAGCAGTACTTC; CDR3aa: CATSRGTGGDYEQYF
d_gene: -; j_gene: TRBJ2-7; abundance: -; v_gene: TRBV7-2; CDR3nt: TGTGCCAGTTCGGAGATTCCCTACGAGCAGTACTTC; CDR3aa: CASSEIPYEQYF
d_gene: -; j_gene: TRBJ1-1; abundance: many; v_gene: TRBV20-1; CDR3nt: TGCAGTGCTAGAGAAAATTTTGTAGAAGCTTTCTTT; CDR3aa: CSARENFVEAFF
d_gene: TRBD2; j_gene: TRBJ2-1; abundance: many; v_gene: TRBV20-1; CDR3nt: TGCAGTGCTAGAATGACTAGCGGCCGAGACAATGAGCAGTTCTTC; CDR3aa: CSARMTSGRDNEQFF
d_gene: -; j_gene: TRBJ2-7; abundance: -; v_gene: TRBV7-3; CDR3nt: TGTGCCAGTAGCCCTGGTGGGGCGGTCCTTTCCTACGGGCAGTACTTC; CDR3aa: CASSPGGAVLSYGQYF
d_gene: TRBD2; j_gene: TRBJ2-5; abundance: -; v_gene: TRBV9; CDR3nt: TGTGCCAGCAGCCATGAGACGGGGGGGCGAGAGACCCAGTGCTTC; CDR3aa: CASSHETGGRETQCF
d_gene: -; j_gene: TRBJ2-7; abundance: -; v_gene: TRBV2; CDR3nt: TGTGCCAGCAGTGAAGCAGGGTATAGCAATCAGTACTTC; CDR3aa: CASSEAGYSNQYF
d_gene: -; j_gene: TRBJ2-7; abundance: -; v_gene: TRBV2; CDR3nt: TGTGCCAGCCGCATCAGGGTTTTCACCTACGAGCAGTACTTC; CDR3aa: CASRIRVFTYEQYF
d_gene: -; j_gene: TRBJ1-2; abundance: -; v_gene: TRBV20-1; CDR3nt: TGCAGTGCTAGAGACCCAGGGGACGGAAACTATGGCTACACCTTC; CDR3aa: CSARDPGDGNYGYTF
d_gene: -; j_gene: TRBJ1-1; abundance: -; v_gene: TRBV19; CDR3nt: TGTGCCAGTACCTCCTCCGGCACTGAAGCTTTCTTT; CDR3aa: CASTSSGTEAFF
d_gene: TRBD1; j_gene: TRBJ1-1; abundance: many; v_gene: TRBV27; CDR3nt: TGTGCCAGCAGTTTATCTTCCGACAGGGGAGGCGCTTTCTTT; CDR3aa: CASSLSSDRGGAFF
d_gene: -; j_gene: TRBJ1-6; abundance: few; v_gene: TRBV9; CDR3nt: TGTGCCAGCAGCGTAGATTCAGCCTATAATTCACCCCTCCACTTT; CDR3aa: CASSVDSAYNSPLHF
d_gene: -; j_gene: TRBJ2-7; abundance: few; v_gene: TRBV2; CDR3nt: TGTGCCAGCCAAGCAAGAGAACGGGACGAGCAGTACTTC; CDR3aa: CASQARERDEQYF
d_gene: TRBD2; j_gene: TRBJ2-1; abundance: -; v_gene: TRBV29-1; CDR3nt: TGCAGCGGCGATTCGGGACTAGGCTCCTACAATGAGCAGTTCTTC; CDR3aa: CSGDSGLGSYNEQFF
d_gene: TRBD1; j_gene: TRBJ2-5; abundance: -; v_gene: TRBV29-1; CDR3nt: TGCAGCGTGAATAACAGGGGGCTGGAGACCCAGTACTTC; CDR3aa: CSVNNRGLETQYF
d_gene: -; j_gene: TRBJ2-6; abundance: -; v_gene: TRBV5-1; CDR3nt: TGCGCCAGCAGCTTGGCCTTTATGACCGGGCCATCTGGGGCCAACGTCCTGACTTTC; CDR3aa: CASSLAFMTGPSGANVLTF
d_gene: -; j_gene: TRBJ1-2; abundance: -; v_gene: TRBV15; CDR3nt: TGTGCCACCAGCAGAGATCCGGTGGAAAAGGATGGCTACACCTTC; CDR3aa: CATSRDPVEKDGYTF
d_gene: TRBD2; j_gene: TRBJ2-1; abundance: -; v_gene: TRBV20-1; CDR3nt: TGCAATGCTACGGGACTAGCGGGTTACAATGAGCAGTTCTTC; CDR3aa: CNATGLAGYNEQFF
d_gene: -; j_gene: TRBJ1-5; abundance: many; v_gene: TRBV12-3/TRBV12-4; CDR3nt: TGTGCCAGCAGTTTGAATAGCAATCAGCCCCAGCATTTT; CDR3aa: CASSLNSNQPQHF
d_gene: -; j_gene: TRBJ1-1; abundance: few; v_gene: TRBV12-3/TRBV12-4; CDR3nt: TGTGCCAGCAGCCTTATCAGGGGAACTGAAGCTTTCTTT; CDR3aa: CASSLIRGTEAFF
d_gene: TRBD1; j_gene: TRBJ2-7; abundance: -; v_gene: TRBV2; CDR3nt: TGTGCCGGCAGTTTAAAGGGACAGGGTGGCGAGCGGTACTTC; CDR3aa: CAGSLKGQGGERYF
d_gene: TRBD1; j_gene: TRBJ2-7; abundance: -; v_gene: TRBV7-2; CDR3nt: TGTGCCAGCAGCTTTTTGGACAGGGGAGCCGAGCAGTACTTC; CDR3aa: CASSFLDRGAEQYF
d_gene: TRBD2; j_gene: TRBJ2-2; abundance: many; v_gene: TRBV12-3/TRBV12-4; CDR3nt: TGTGCCAGCAGAAAGGGATCGGGGGGTCGTGGCACCGGGGAGCTGTTTTTT; CDR3aa: CASRKGSGGRGTGELFF
d_gene: -; j_gene: TRBJ1-1; abundance: once; v_gene: TRBV15; CDR3nt: TGTGCCACCAGCAACCTATCTTTGCGCGGGAACACTGAAGCTTTCTTT; CDR3aa: CATSNLSLRGNTEAFF
d_gene: -; j_gene: TRBJ2-2; abundance: -; v_gene: TRBV25-1; CDR3nt: TGTGCCAGCAGTGAGCTCTCAGGGGACACCGGGGAGCTGTTTTTT; CDR3aa: CASSELSGDTGELFF
d_gene: TRBD2; j_gene: TRBJ2-4; abundance: few; v_gene: TRBV24-1; CDR3nt: TGTGCCAGCAGTTACAAAGCGGGAGGGCCCGCGCAAAACATTCAGTACTTC; CDR3aa: CASSYKAGGPAQNIQYF
d_gene: TRBD2; j_gene: TRBJ2-7; abundance: -; v_gene: TRBV7-8; CDR3nt: TGTGCCAGCAGCTTAGCCCTGGGACTAGCGGGATCCTACGAGCAGTACTTC; CDR3aa: CASSLALGLAGSYEQYF
d_gene: -; j_gene: TRBJ2-3; abundance: -; v_gene: TRBV7-2; CDR3nt: TGTGCCAGCAGCTTAGAGTACACAGATACGCAGTATTTT; CDR3aa: CASSLEYTDTQYF
d_gene: -; j_gene: TRBJ1-1; abundance: -; v_gene: TRBV29-1; CDR3nt: TGCAGCGGGACAGCGAACACTGAAGCTTACTTT; CDR3aa: CSGTANTEAYF
d_gene: -; j_gene: TRBJ2-1; abundance: -; v_gene: TRBV25-1; CDR3nt: TGTGCCAGCAAGATAGGCGGGTCCTACAATGAGCAGTTCTTC; CDR3aa: CASKIGGSYNEQFF
d_gene: -; j_gene: TRBJ1-5; abundance: many; v_gene: TRBV6-1; CDR3nt: TGTGCCAGCAGTGAAGGGAGTATTAGCAATCAGCCCCAGCATTTT; CDR3aa: CASSEGSISNQPQHF
d_gene: -; j_gene: TRBJ1-2; abundance: once; v_gene: TRBV2; CDR3nt: TGTGCCAGCGGGGACGGGACCTATGGCTACACCTTC; CDR3aa: CASGDGTYGYTF
d_gene: TRBD2; j_gene: TRBJ2-7; abundance: -; v_gene: TRBV2; CDR3nt: TGTGCCAGCAGTTTTTGGGGACTAGCGGGTGAAGGGTACGAGCAGTACTTC; CDR3aa: CASSFWGLAGEGYEQYF
d_gene: -; j_gene: TRBJ2-4; abundance: many; v_gene: TRBV5-1; CDR3nt: TGCGCCAGCACAGCAGGGGACTCCCTTGCCAAAAACATTCAGTACTTC; CDR3aa: CASTAGDSLAKNIQYF
d_gene: -; j_gene: TRBJ1-2; abundance: -; v_gene: TRBV5-1; CDR3nt: TGCGCCAGCAGCTTGGCCTGGACGGATGGCTACACCTTC; CDR3aa: CASSLAWTDGYTF
d_gene: -; j_gene: TRBJ1-3; abundance: -; v_gene: TRBV24-1; CDR3nt: TGTGCCACCAGTGACCCAACCGGGGGAGGAAACACCATATATTTT; CDR3aa: CATSDPTGGGNTIYF
d_gene: TRBD2; j_gene: TRBJ2-3; abundance: medium-sized; v_gene: TRBV7-9; CDR3nt: TGTGCCAGCAGCTTAGCCGGGGGGGATACGCAGTATTTT; CDR3aa: CASSLAGGDTQYF
d_gene: TRBD1; j_gene: TRBJ1-5; abundance: -; v_gene: TRBV10-1; CDR3nt: TGCGCCAGCAGCCGGGACAGAAATCAGCCCCAGCATTTT; CDR3aa: CASSRDRNQPQHF
d_gene: -; j_gene: TRBJ2-3; abundance: -; v_gene: TRBV19; CDR3nt: TGTGCCGGAAGTAATTCACACACAGATACGCAGTATTTT; CDR3aa: CAGSNSHTDTQYF